These T cell receptor beta chains were read from a single sample in a study of blood T cell repertoires in COVID-19. Clones were sequenced by immunoSEQ multiplex PCR, and TCRdb holds only the in-frame ones, with some missing. The table shows 180,000 or so clones, with approximately 81% occurring only once. The sequenced sample was peripheral blood. The origin of the receptors is a woman in her 70s with COVID-19, enrolled during active disease. The CDR3 runs from the conserved cysteine through the conserved F or W. The order of the fields is D gene, V gene, J gene, clone size, CDR3 DNA, CDR3 protein. The D gene is left open where the match is weak. Clone size is given for some rows only: seen once, a few or many times, or a class if the clone is expanded.

TRBD1	TRBV20-1	TRBJ1-1	-	TGCAGTGCTAGAGGAGACAGGGGAGCTTTCTTT	CSARGDRGAFF
TRBD1	TRBV4-1	TRBJ2-1	-	TGCGCCAGCAGCCAAGATCCGACAGGGCTCTACAATGAGCAGTTCTTC	CASSQDPTGLYNEQFF
TRBD2	TRBV3-1/TRBV3-2	TRBJ2-7	-	TGTGCCAGCAGCCAAGATCTCCTAGCGGGAGGTCTCTCATACGAGCAGTACTTC	CASSQDLLAGGLSYEQYF
-	TRBV28	TRBJ2-3	-	TGTGCCAGCAGCCTAGGGGGGGGCTACACAGATACGCAGTATTTT	CASSLGGGYTDTQYF
-	TRBV29-1	TRBJ2-1	few	TGCAGCGTTGAGTACAGGTTTTACAATGAGCAGTTCTTC	CSVEYRFYNEQFF
-	TRBV7-2	TRBJ2-2	once	TGTGCCTCTCGACAGGACCCGAACACCGGGGAGCTGTTTTTT	CASRQDPNTGELFF
-	TRBV19	TRBJ1-2	-	TGTGCCAGTATGATGGACAGAGGCTATGGCTACACCTTC	CASMMDRGYGYTF
TRBD1	TRBV24-1	TRBJ2-1	-	TGTGCCACCAGTGATTTACCGGGACAGGGAGACTTACCTAAGCAGTTCTTC	CATSDLPGQGDLPKQFF
TRBD2	TRBV3-1/TRBV3-2	TRBJ2-7	-	TGTGCCAGCAGCGAATTAGCGGGCGGTAGCGAGCAGTACTTC	CASSELAGGSEQYF
TRBD1	TRBV7-9	TRBJ1-4	once	TGTGCCAGCAGCTTCGGACAGGCAACTAATGAAAAACTGTTTTTT	CASSFGQATNEKLFF
-	TRBV7-9	TRBJ2-1	few	TGTGCCAGCAGCTTAACTATTGGGAATGAGCAGTTCTTC	CASSLTIGNEQFF